This T cell receptor (beta chain) is from a study of T cell responses to AZD1222 COVID-19 vaccine. Turning to the study itself: Investigators merged groups given second doses at roughly 4 or roughly 12 weeks.

General observations from the study: It was only six AZD1222 recipients who were seropositive at baseline. The donor cohort was predominantly white British with a female majority, and clonal diversity may have been underestimated.

CDR3 size: 16 residues. Deletions cut 1 base from V and 4 bases from J, with 13 bases between. Germline CDR1 MGHRA, CDR2 YSYEKL. The method was immunoSEQ multiplex PCR; TCRdb's version includes in-frame clones alone and lacks a portion of them. This repertoire shows 150,000 to 190,000 clones, about nine tenths found once; its top ten account for 1.8%. A note on this clone: Its cognate antigen is unknown.

The rearrangement uses TRBV4-1 and TRBJ1-4; unclear D gene. The sequencing here drew on peripheral blood, taken on day 0 of AZD1222 vaccination. This TCR was recovered from an adult in good health. The CDR3 nucleotides read TGCGCCAGCAGCCAAGCCTCCCGCGGACTTAATGAAAAACTGTTTTTT. This gives the protein CASSQASRGLNEKLFF.